The present entry profiles one T cell receptor (beta chain) with its context. Its antigen is not identified. Being one base from a much bigger clone, this may be a read error. A primer matching the constant region was used to make TCR beta cDNA from around 550 ng of total RNA. What produced the TCR beta libraries was three nested multiplex PCR rounds using slightly modified ARM-PCR. The two initial PCR rounds, 9 to 11 cycles each, used TRBV1-TRBV30 forward and C-beta reverse primers. Using its own MiXCR run on the multiplex PCR reads, TCRdb lists one record per CDR3 protein. The sample includes about 200,000 distinct CDR3 sequences, less than 70% of them seen just once. These data are taken from a study of tumor-infiltrating lymphocytes in primary liver carcinoma. Blood RNA originated from unsorted whole blood, with germline DNA additionally extracted. Roughly 4.1 milliliters of peripheral blood were drawn presurgically.

Overall study results and limits: Tumor-adjacent and tumor-blood pairs shared a smaller degree of overlap than tumor region pairs. Because the samples were bulk unsorted, the study did not compare CD4+ and CD8+ repertoires.

Between the trimmed V and J ends, which lost 5 bases and 6 bases, there was a span of 17 bases. Germline CDR1 reads SEHNR; CDR2 reads FQNEAQ (reference sequence). CDR3 length: 14 residues. Material for sequencing was peripheral blood. The sequence was collected from a woman in her fifties or sixties with primary liver carcinoma and hepatitis B virus infection. V usage is TRBV7-9 and J usage is TRBJ2-7; D is tentatively TRBD1 or TRBD2 (5 bases each). For the CDR3, the DNA is TGTGCCAGCAGCCGATGGACAATAGGAGGCGAGCAGTACTTC. Amino acid sequence: CASSRWTIGGEQYF.